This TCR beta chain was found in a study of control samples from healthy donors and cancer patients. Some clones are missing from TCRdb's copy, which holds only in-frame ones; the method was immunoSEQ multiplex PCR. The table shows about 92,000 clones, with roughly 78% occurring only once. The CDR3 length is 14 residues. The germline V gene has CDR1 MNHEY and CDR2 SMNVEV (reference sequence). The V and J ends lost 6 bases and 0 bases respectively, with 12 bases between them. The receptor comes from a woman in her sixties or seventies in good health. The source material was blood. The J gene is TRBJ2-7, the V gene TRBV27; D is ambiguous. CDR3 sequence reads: CASSQDRVSYEQYF. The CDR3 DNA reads TGTGCCAGCAGCCAAGACCGGGTCTCCTACGAGCAGTACTTC.